Listed here are 32 T cell receptor beta chains from one sample, sequenced in a study of patients and donors after allogeneic stem cell transplantation. TCRdb recomputed calls from the RT-PCR reads with MiXCR, one row per CDR3 protein. The table shows roughly 190,000 distinct CDR3 sequences, with less than 45% occurring only once. Material for sequencing was blood, either unsorted or a sorted T cell fraction (not recorded which). The receptors were gathered from a human donor who was either an allogeneic HSCT recipient or a stem cell or donor lymphocyte infusion donor (not recorded which). It is not recorded whose cells these are; they may come from a transplant donor.

This clonotype has just a few counts. The rearrangement uses TRBV29-1 and TRBJ1-1; weak D call: TRBD1 (6 bases). The CDR3 is 13 amino acids. CDR1 SQVTM and CDR2 ANQGSEA come from the germline V gene. Trimming pared 6 bases from V and 6 bases from J, leaving 17 bases between. The CDR3 DNA reads as TGCAGCGTAGCTACAGGGTCGGGGGCTGAAGCTTTCTTT. It translates to CSVATGSGAEAFF.

This rearrangement joins TRBV11-2 to TRBJ1-5; TRBD1 agrees at 11 bases. This CDR3 has 15 amino acids. Trimming took 1 base from V and 7 from J; bases not matched to a gene: 3. The germline CDR1 and CDR2 sequences are SGHAT and FQNNGV. CDR3 bases: TGTGCCAGCAGCTTAGGGGACAGGGGGGAACAGCCCCAGCATTTT. Its protein product is CASSLGDRGEQPQHF.

This sequence joins TRBV5-1 and TRBJ2-1, with 14 bases matching TRBD2. Trimming at V came to 3 bases and at J to 8 bases, leaving 4 bases not matched to a gene. The germline gives CDR1 SGHRS, CDR2 YFSETQ. There are 15 residues in the CDR3. The CDR3: CASSSGLAGDHEQFF. The CDR3 coding sequence is TGCGCCAGCAGCTCGGGACTAGCGGGAGACCATGAGCAGTTCTTC.

This rearrangement joins TRBV29-1 to TRBJ2-1, with D perhaps TRBD2 (6 bases). CDR3 length: 14 amino acids. Trimming took off 5 bases at V and 8 bases at J, with 19 bases between the two ends. Germline CDR1 SQVTM, CDR2 ANQGSEA. Here the CDR3 DNA reads TGCAGCGTTATTGGACAAGGCGGGGTCGATGAGCAGTTCTTC. It specifies CSVIGQGGVDEQFF.

The chain links TRBV7-6 to TRBJ2-1; TRBD2 aligns across 10 bases. The CDR3 extends over 16 amino acids. Germline loops: CDR1 SGHVS, CDR2 FNYEAQ. The V gene end was trimmed by 4 bases and the J gene end by 0 bases; junction bases not matched to a gene: 3. The CDR3 DNA is TGTGCCAGCAGCTCCGGACTAGCGGTCTCCTACAATGAGCAGTTCTTC. Translating gives CASSSGLAVSYNEQFF. Full variable domain (outside the CDR3, taken from reference TRBV7-6 and TRBJ2-1): GAGVSQSPRYKVTKRGQDVALRCDPISGHVSLYWYRQALGQGPEFLTYFNYEAQQDKSGLPNDRFSAERPEGSISTLTIQRTEQRDSAMYRCASSSGLAVSYNEQFFGPGTRLTVL.

The V and J genes are TRBV5-1 and TRBJ2-1, with D possibly TRBD1 on 5 matching bases. V lost 4 bases, J lost 3 bases, and 14 bases lay in between. This CDR3 is built from 15 residues. CDR1 is SGHRS, CDR2 YFSETQ, per germline. CDR3 DNA: TGCGCCAGCAGCATACAGGAATCTGGCTACAATGAGCAGTTCTTC. Protein product: CASSIQESGYNEQFF.

This clonotype has just a few counts. V usage is TRBV29-1 and J usage is TRBJ1-1, with a possible D match to TRBD1 (6 bases). Trimming shortened V by 5 bases and J by 0 bases, and 16 bases separated the two germline ends. CDR3 length equals 15 residues. The germline CDR1 and CDR2 sequences are SQVTM and ANQGSEA. The CDR3 loop reads CSVRQGLGMNTEAFF. The DNA for the CDR3 is TGCAGCGTTCGTCAGGGGTTGGGAATGAACACTGAAGCTTTCTTT.

Written as DNA, the CDR3 is TGTGCCAGCAGAACTAGCGGGAGTCTCAATGAGCAGTTCTTC. Protein product: CASRTSGSLNEQFF. The genes are TRBV6-6 and TRBJ2-1; 11 positions agree with TRBD2. Unmatched junction bases numbered 4, after V lost 6 bases and J lost 6 bases. The germline CDR1 and CDR2 sequences are MNHNY and SVGAGI (reference sequence). The CDR3 runs 14 residues.

The chain couples TRBV12-3 or TRBV12-4 to TRBJ2-1; 7 bases map to TRBD1. There are 12 residues in the CDR3. V lost 4 bases and J lost 9; bases outside the gene matches: 3. CDR3 residues: CASSSTGAEQFF. In DNA, the CDR3 is TGTGCCAGCAGTTCAACAGGGGCTGAGCAGTTCTTC.

The V gene is TRBV5-1, the J gene TRBJ2-7, with D perhaps TRBD1 (6 bases). Trimming stripped 1 base from V and 5 bases from J, with 10 bases between. Germline CDR1 is SGHRS and CDR2 is YFSETQ. The CDR3 totals 13 residues. CDR3 loop: CASSLNRANEQYF. In nucleotides, the CDR3 is TGCGCCAGCAGCTTGAACAGGGCTAACGAGCAGTACTTC.

This clonotype was counted at least ten times. V usage is TRBV12-3 or TRBV12-4 and J usage is TRBJ1-4; D not certain. The germline V and J ends were trimmed by 6 bases and 4 bases, with 6 bases remaining between them. The CDR3 covers 12 residues. The CDR3 bases are TGTGCCAGCAGCCCTAATAATGAAAAACTGTTTTTT. Protein product: CASSPNNEKLFF.

The rearrangement uses TRBV11-3 and TRBJ2-2, with 10 positions matching TRBD2. Germline lookup yields CDR1 SGHNT and CDR2 YENEEA. V was clipped by 8 bases and J by 6 bases; unmatched bases: 3. The CDR3 is 13 residues long. The CDR3 loop is CASGTSDAGELFF. CDR3 coding DNA: TGTGCCAGCGGGACTAGCGACGCCGGGGAGCTGTTTTTT.

The table lists this clonotype with a few counts. The chain combines TRBV10-3 with TRBJ2-1, with D hard to call. CDR3 length: 12 residues. Germline CDR1 and CDR2: ENHRY and SYGVKD. Trimming removed 0 bases at V and 7 bases at J, with 4 bases between. The CDR3 bases are TGTGCCATCAGTGAGTCAATGAATGAGCAGTTCTTC. It yields the protein CAISESMNEQFF.

This clonotype has just a few counts. This chain connects TRBV6-2 or TRBV6-3 to TRBJ2-7, with D maybe TRBD1 (6 bases). In germline, CDR1 is MNHEY, CDR2 SVGEGT. The length of the CDR3 is 13 residues. Trimming removed 8 bases at V and 1 base at J, with 12 bases between. The CDR3 sequence: CASAVGQSYEQYF. The CDR3 bases are TGTGCCAGCGCCGTAGGACAGTCCTACGAGCAGTACTTC.

This clonotype came up a few times. The V call is TRBV3-1, the J call TRBJ1-2, with D unclear. The CDR3 is 14 amino acids. V was shortened by 3 bases and J by 8 bases, with 16 bases between the two germline ends. Germline V gene data show CDR1 as LGHDT and CDR2 as YNNKEL (reference sequence). DNA of the CDR3: TGTGCCAGCAGCCAGGGCCGCACCCGCGAGGGCTACACCTTC. It specifies CASSQGRTREGYTF.

This clonotype has a handful of counts. This sequence joins TRBV12-3 or TRBV12-4 and TRBJ1-1; no clear D. The V end was cut by 6 bases, the J end by 4 bases, with 15 bases between. The CDR3 contains 14 residues. Written as DNA, the CDR3 is TGTGCCAGCAGGCTCAGTGGGTTGGTCACTGAAGCTTTCTTT. This translates into CASRLSGLVTEAFF.

The chain links TRBV5-1 to TRBJ2-7; TRBD2 matches at 16 bases. Germline-derived CDR1 and CDR2 are SGHRS and YFSETQ. V dropped 3 bases and J dropped 0; count of bases not matched to a gene: 6. The length of the CDR3 is 18 residues. CDR3 DNA sequence: TGCGCCAGCAGCTCGGGACTAGCGGGAGGGCCGAGCTCCTACGAGCAGTACTTC. Residues: CASSSGLAGGPSSYEQYF.

This clonotype was counted only a few times. The CDR3 is CASSQDDHEGYGYTF. The CDR3 DNA reads TGTGCCAGCAGCCAAGACGACCACGAGGGGTATGGCTACACCTTC. The chain couples TRBV4-2 to TRBJ1-2; maybe TRBD1 (5 bases). The CDR3 spans 15 residues. The germline V and J ends were trimmed by 0 bases and 5 bases, with 13 bases remaining between them. Germline V gives CDR1 LGHNA, CDR2 YNFKEQ.

The CDR3 nucleotides are TGTGCCAGCAGAGAAACCGGGGGGGGCACAGGCGAGCAGTACTTC. Its translation is CASRETGGGTGEQYF. This rearrangement joins TRBV6-5 to TRBJ2-7, with 8 bases identical to TRBD2. V lost 6 bases to trimming and J lost 6 bases; unmatched junction nucleotides: 13. Germline V gives CDR1 MNHEY, CDR2 SVGAGI. This CDR3 has 15 amino acids.

The rearrangement links TRBV7-6 to TRBJ2-7, with TRBD2 identical over 13 bases. The CDR3 has 17 amino acids. The germline V gene has CDR1 SGHVS and CDR2 FNYEAQ. Trimming cost V 5 bases and J 1 base; bases outside gene matches: 8. The CDR3 spells CASSLGTSGTLSYEQYF. In DNA form, the CDR3 reads TGTGCCAGCAGCCTTGGGACTAGCGGGACTTTATCCTACGAGCAGTACTTC.

The rearrangement uses TRBV7-9 and TRBJ1-2; 8 bases map to TRBD1. The germline V gene has CDR1 SEHNR and CDR2 FQNEAQ (reference sequence). V dropped 6 bases and J dropped 7; count of bases not matched to a gene: 13. This CDR3 region has 15 residues. The CDR3 nucleotides are TGTGCCAGCAGTACTACCCAGGACAGGGATTCTGGCTACACCTTC. This sequence encodes CASSTTQDRDSGYTF.

This clonotype appeared a single time. The rearrangement joins TRBV7-9 to TRBJ1-4; no clear D. CDR3 length: 13 amino acids. Germline assignment: CDR1 SEHNR and CDR2 FQNEAQ (reference sequence). V lost 3 bases and J 7 bases, leaving 9 bases between the germline ends. The CDR3 coding sequence is TGTGCCAGCAGCTTTCCGCAGCGTGAAAAACTGTTTTTT. Translated, it gives CASSFPQREKLFF.

This clonotype showed up just a few times. The V call is TRBV12-3 or TRBV12-4, the J call TRBJ1-2; the match to TRBD1 covers 8 bases. This CDR3 region has 14 residues. The V gene end was trimmed by 2 bases and the J gene end by 4 bases; junction bases not matched to a gene: 3. CDR3 loop: CASSLQGALYGYTF. For the CDR3, the DNA is TGTGCCAGCAGTTTACAGGGGGCCCTCTATGGCTACACCTTC.

This clonotype was counted between two and nine times. The V and J genes are TRBV19 and TRBJ1-5; TRBD1 might be the D (5 bases). The V and J ends lost 6 bases and 0 bases respectively, with 15 bases between them. The CDR3 sequence is 16 residues long. Per germline, CDR1 LNHDA and CDR2 SQIVND (reference sequence). CDR3 protein: CASSRIGGVSNQPQHF. DNA of the CDR3: TGTGCCAGTAGCCGAATAGGAGGGGTTAGCAATCAGCCCCAGCATTTT.

There are a few counts of this clonotype. The V and J genes are TRBV7-9 and TRBJ2-2, with D maybe TRBD1 (6 bases). From germline, CDR1 is SEHNR and CDR2 FQNEAQ (reference sequence). The CDR3 length is 13 residues. V lost 7 bases, J lost 7 bases, and 13 bases lay in between. The CDR3 loop reads CASTYRVDGELFF. In DNA, the CDR3 is TGTGCCAGCACCTACAGGGTCGACGGGGAGCTGTTTTTT.

This clonotype has more than one count but fewer than ten. The V call is TRBV20-1, the J call TRBJ2-7, with TRBD2 matching over 7 bases. V trimming: 0 bases; J trimming: 3 bases; junction bases outside the gene matches: 14. The CDR3 contains 17 residues. Germline CDR1 reads DFQATT; CDR2 reads SNEGSKA (reference sequence). CDR3 in amino acids: CSAREAFETSSFYEQYF. The CDR3 DNA is TGCAGTGCTAGAGAGGCTTTCGAGACTAGCAGCTTCTACGAGCAGTACTTC.

A note on this clonotype: Because the CDR3's place on the DNA is in doubt, the DNA is left out and the CDR3 is given as listed by TCRdb. The CDR3 sequence is CASSIRTAPGSGSCFF. The chain carries TRBV21-1 and TRBJ2-2; no check of the table's D call, TRBD1, against the DNA was made. TRBV21-1 is listed as a pseudogene. The CDR3 contains 16 residues when both ends are counted.

The chain carries TRBV25-1 and TRBJ2-7, with D possibly matching TRBD2 (6 bases). This CDR3 spans 13 amino acids. V lost 6 bases, J lost 2 bases, and 11 bases lay in between. Germline CDR1 is MGHDK and CDR2 is SYGVNS. For the CDR3, the DNA is TGTGCCAGCAGGGGACTGACTGCCTACGAGCAGTACTTC. As protein: CASRGLTAYEQYF.

This chain links TRBV4-3 with TRBJ1-1; TRBD1 matches 8 bases. CDR3 length: 18 amino acids. With 2 bases clipped from V and 0 bases from J, the junction kept 11 bases outside the gene matches. Germline CDR1 reads LGHNA; CDR2 reads YSLEER. CDR3 residues: CASSQRTGLGVMNTEAFF. In DNA form, the CDR3 reads TGCGCCAGCAGCCAAAGGACAGGGTTGGGGGTCATGAACACTGAAGCTTTCTTT.

The chain links TRBV15 to TRBJ1-1; a possible D gene is TRBD1 (6 bases). This CDR3 has 18 residues. The germline V and J ends were trimmed by 0 bases and 2 bases, with 19 bases remaining between them. Germline CDR1 LNHNV, CDR2 YYDKDF (reference sequence). The CDR3 here is CATSRDKARGAINTEAFF. CDR3 DNA: TGTGCCACCAGCAGAGATAAGGCAAGGGGGGCCATCAACACTGAAGCTTTCTTT.

V usage is TRBV29-1 and J usage is TRBJ1-4, with a possible D match to TRBD1 (5 bases). The germline V gene has CDR1 SQVTM and CDR2 ANQGSEA. The CDR3 sequence is 11 residues long. Trimming stripped 5 bases from V and 6 bases from J, with 7 bases between. For the CDR3, the DNA is TGCAGCGTTTTAGGGGATGAAAAACTGTTTTTT. Its protein is CSVLGDEKLFF.

This sequence joins TRBV3-1 and TRBJ2-7, with no clear D. Germline V gives CDR1 LGHDT, CDR2 YNNKEL (reference sequence). The CDR3 consists of 13 residues. V lost 1 base to trimming and J lost 1 base, with 5 bases between them. The CDR3: CASSQVSSYEQYF. The CDR3 DNA reads TGTGCCAGCAGCCAAGTTAGTTCCTACGAGCAGTACTTC.